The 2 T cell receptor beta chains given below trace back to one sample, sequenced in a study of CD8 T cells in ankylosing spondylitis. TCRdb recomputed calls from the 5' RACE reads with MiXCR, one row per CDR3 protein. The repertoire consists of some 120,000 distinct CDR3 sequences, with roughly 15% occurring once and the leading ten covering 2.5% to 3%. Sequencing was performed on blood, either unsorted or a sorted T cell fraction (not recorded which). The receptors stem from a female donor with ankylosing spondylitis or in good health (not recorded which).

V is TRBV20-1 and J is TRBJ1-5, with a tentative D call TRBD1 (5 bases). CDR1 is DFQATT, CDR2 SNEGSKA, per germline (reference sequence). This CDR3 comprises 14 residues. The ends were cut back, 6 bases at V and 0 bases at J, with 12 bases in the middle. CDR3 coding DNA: TGCAGTGCCACCCAGGGAAATAGCAATCAGCCCCAGCATTTT. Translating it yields CSATQGNSNQPQHF.

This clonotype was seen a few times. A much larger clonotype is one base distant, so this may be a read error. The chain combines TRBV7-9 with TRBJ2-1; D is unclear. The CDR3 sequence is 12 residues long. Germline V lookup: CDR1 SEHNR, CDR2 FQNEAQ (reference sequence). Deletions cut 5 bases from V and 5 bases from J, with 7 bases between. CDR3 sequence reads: CASSPQHNEQFF. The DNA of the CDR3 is TGTGCCAGCAGCCCCCAGCACAATGAGCAGTTCTTC.